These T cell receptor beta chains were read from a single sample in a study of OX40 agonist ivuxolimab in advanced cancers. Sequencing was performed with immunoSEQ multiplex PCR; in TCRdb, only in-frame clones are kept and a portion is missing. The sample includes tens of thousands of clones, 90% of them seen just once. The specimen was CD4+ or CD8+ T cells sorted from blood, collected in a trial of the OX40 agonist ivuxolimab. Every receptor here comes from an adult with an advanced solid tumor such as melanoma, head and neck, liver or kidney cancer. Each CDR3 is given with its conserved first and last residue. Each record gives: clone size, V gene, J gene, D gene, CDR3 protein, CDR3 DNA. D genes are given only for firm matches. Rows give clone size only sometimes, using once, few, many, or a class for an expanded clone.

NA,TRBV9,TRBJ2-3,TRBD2,CASSETSGRPDTQYF,TGTGCCAGCAGCGAGACTAGCGGGAGACCAGATACGCAGTATTTT
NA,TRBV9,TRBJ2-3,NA,CASSVGGTDTQYF,TGTGCCAGCAGCGTAGGGGGCACAGATACGCAGTATTTT
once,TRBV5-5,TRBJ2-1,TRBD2,CASSFSAGSGVNNEQFF,TGTGCCAGCAGCTTCTCGGCGGGGAGCGGGGTAAACAATGAGCAGTTCTTC
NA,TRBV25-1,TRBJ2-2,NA,CASSGPGAGELFF,TGTGCCAGCAGTGGACCAGGGGCCGGGGAGCTGTTTTTT
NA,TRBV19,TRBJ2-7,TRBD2,CASQWTSGPYEQYF,TGTGCCAGCCAGTGGACTAGCGGACCCTACGAGCAGTACTTC
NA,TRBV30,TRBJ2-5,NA,CAWSVPQRRLETQYF,TGTGCCTGGAGTGTACCCCAGCGGCGTTTAGAGACCCAGTACTTC
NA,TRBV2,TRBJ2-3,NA,CASRGPGPTFTDTQYF,TGTGCCAGCAGGGGACCCGGCCCTACCTTTACAGATACGCAGTATTTT
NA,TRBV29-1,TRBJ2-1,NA,CSVRGAAYEQFF,TGCAGCGTCAGAGGGGCGGCATATGAGCAGTTCTTC
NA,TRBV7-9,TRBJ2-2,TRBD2,CASSQAGLANTGELFF,TGTGCCAGCAGCCAAGCGGGACTAGCGAACACCGGGGAGCTGTTTTTT
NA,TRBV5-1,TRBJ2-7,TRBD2,CASSSTLLREWEQYF,TGCGCCAGCAGCTCAACCCTGCTGCGGGAGTGGGAGCAGTACTTC
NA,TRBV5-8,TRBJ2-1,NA,CASSLSGNVYNEQFF,TGTGCCAGCAGCTTGTCGGGGAATGTCTACAATGAGCAGTTCTTC
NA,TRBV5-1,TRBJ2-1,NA,CASSLAWIGRNEQFF,TGTGCCAGCAGCTTGGCCTGGATAGGGAGAAATGAGCAGTTCTTC
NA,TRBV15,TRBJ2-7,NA,CATSRERAYEQYF,TGTGCCACCAGCAGAGAAAGGGCCTACGAGCAGTACTTC
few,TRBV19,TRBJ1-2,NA,CASSIIGLGRTNYGYTF,TGTGCCAGTAGTATAATCGGTCTAGGACGGACTAACTATGGCTACACCTTC
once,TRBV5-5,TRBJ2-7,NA,CASSPGWEQYF,TGTGCCAGCAGCCCCGGCTGGGAGCAGTACTTC
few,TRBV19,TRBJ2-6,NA,CASSIEPQGLASGANVLTF,TGTGCCAGTAGTATAGAACCACAGGGACTCGCCTCTGGGGCCAACGTCCTGACTTTC
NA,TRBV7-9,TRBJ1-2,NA,CASSLASTAGGYTF,TGTGCCAGCAGCTTAGCGTCTACGGCGGGTGGCTACACCTTC
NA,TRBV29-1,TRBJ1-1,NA,CSVVPEGGPRNTEAFF,TGCAGCGTTGTCCCCGAGGGTGGGCCAAGGAACACTGAAGCTTTCTTT
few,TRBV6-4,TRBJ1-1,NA,CASRHQDKGMNTEAFF,TGTGCCAGCAGACACCAAGATAAAGGAATGAACACTGAAGCTTTCTTT
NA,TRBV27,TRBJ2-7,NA,CASSSGYEQYF,TGTGCCAGCAGTTCCGGCTACGAGCAGTACTTC
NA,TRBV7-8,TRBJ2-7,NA,CASSAWAISGEQYF,TGTGCCAGCAGCGCATGGGCTATTTCGGGCGAGCAGTACTTC
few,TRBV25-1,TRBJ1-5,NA,CASRSSGYNQPQHF,TGTGCCAGCAGGAGTTCAGGGTACAATCAGCCCCAGCATTTT
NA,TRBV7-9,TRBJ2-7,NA,CASSLISHEQYF,TGTGCCAGCAGCCTCATTTCCCACGAGCAGTACTTC
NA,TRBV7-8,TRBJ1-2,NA,CASSSTAGYGYTF,TGTGCCAGCAGCTCCACGGCGGGCTATGGCTACACCTTC
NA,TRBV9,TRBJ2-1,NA,CASSASTGRGVSYNEQFF,TGTGCCAGCAGCGCCTCGACAGGGAGGGGGGTCTCCTACAATGAGCAGTTCTTC
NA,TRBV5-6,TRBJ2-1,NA,CASTLDIAHEQFF,TGTGCCAGCACCCTAGACATTGCCCATGAGCAGTTCTTC
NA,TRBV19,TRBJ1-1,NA,CASSITAGSTEAFF,TGTGCCAGTAGTATAACGGCAGGGAGCACTGAAGCTTTCTTT
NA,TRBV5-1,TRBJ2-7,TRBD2,CASSLGDRGLGYEQYF,TGCGCCAGCAGCTTGGGAGACCGGGGACTAGGATACGAGCAGTACTTC
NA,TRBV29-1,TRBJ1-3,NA,CSVITDSGNTIYF,TGCAGCGTAATAACTGATTCTGGAAACACCATATATTTT
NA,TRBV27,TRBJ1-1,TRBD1,CASSQGQGPNTEAFF,TGTGCCAGCAGTCAGGGACAGGGACCAAACACTGAAGCTTTCTTT
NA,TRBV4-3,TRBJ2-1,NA,CASSSVYSSSYNEQFF,TGCGCCAGCAGCTCCGTGTACTCAAGCTCCTACAATGAGCAGTTCTTC
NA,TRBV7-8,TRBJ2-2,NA,CASSFRYQGGNTGELFF,TGTGCCAGCAGCTTTCGATATCAGGGAGGGAACACCGGGGAGCTGTTTTTT
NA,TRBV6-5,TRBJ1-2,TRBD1,CASSTPPTGVYGYTF,TGTGCCAGCAGTACCCCCCCGACAGGGGTCTATGGCTACACCTTC
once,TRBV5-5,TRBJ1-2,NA,CASSLTGTYGYTF,TGTGCCAGCAGCTTAACAGGGACCTATGGCTACACCTTC
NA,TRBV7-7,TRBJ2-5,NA,CASSLEAGYLETQYF,TGTGCCAGCAGCTTAGAGGCAGGGTACTTGGAGACCCAGTACTTC
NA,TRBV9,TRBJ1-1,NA,CASSAWTAMNTEAFF,TGTGCCAGCAGCGCTTGGACAGCTATGAACACTGAAGCTTTCTTT